One sample yielded the 3 T cell receptor beta chains listed below, sequenced in a study of T-cell memory formation after mild COVID-19. TCRdb reanalysed the 5' RACE reads using MiXCR and keeps one entry per CDR3 protein. The sample holds around 250,000 distinct CDR3 sequences, around 16% seen once. The sample taken for sequencing was PBMCs or a T cell subset sorted from them (not recorded which). These receptors came from a man younger than 35 who had mild COVID-19 (a few samples of this study predate the infection). Cell type and time point are not known.

This clonotype was picked up a small number of times. This rearrangement joins TRBV4-3 to TRBJ1-4; possible D gene TRBD1, 6 bases. Trimming cost V 0 bases and J 5 bases, with 13 bases left between them. Germline V gives CDR1 LGHNA, CDR2 YSLEER. There are 16 residues in the CDR3. The CDR3 region is CASSQDRNRENEKLFF. The CDR3, as DNA: TGCGCCAGCAGCCAAGATAGGAACAGGGAAAATGAAAAACTGTTTTTT.

The rearrangement links TRBV6-5 to TRBJ1-2; possibly TRBD1 for D (5 bases). The CDR3 has 15 amino acids. The germline V gene encodes CDR1 MNHEY and CDR2 SVGAGI. Trimming took off 0 bases at V and 4 bases at J, with 12 bases between the two ends. The CDR3 nucleotides are TGTGCCAGCAGTTACTCGAAGACAGTGGTCTATGGCTACACCTTC. It yields the protein CASSYSKTVVYGYTF.

The CDR3 DNA sequence: TGCAGCGTTGAAGGGGTTGGCGCTTTTAGCTCCTACGAGCAGTACTTC. Its protein product is CSVEGVGAFSSYEQYF. This chain links TRBV29-1 with TRBJ2-7; D gene unclear. The V gene lost 1 base and the J gene lost 0 bases, with 16 bases spanning the gap. The CDR3 is made up of 16 amino acids. CDR1 SQVTM and CDR2 ANQGSEA come from the germline V gene.